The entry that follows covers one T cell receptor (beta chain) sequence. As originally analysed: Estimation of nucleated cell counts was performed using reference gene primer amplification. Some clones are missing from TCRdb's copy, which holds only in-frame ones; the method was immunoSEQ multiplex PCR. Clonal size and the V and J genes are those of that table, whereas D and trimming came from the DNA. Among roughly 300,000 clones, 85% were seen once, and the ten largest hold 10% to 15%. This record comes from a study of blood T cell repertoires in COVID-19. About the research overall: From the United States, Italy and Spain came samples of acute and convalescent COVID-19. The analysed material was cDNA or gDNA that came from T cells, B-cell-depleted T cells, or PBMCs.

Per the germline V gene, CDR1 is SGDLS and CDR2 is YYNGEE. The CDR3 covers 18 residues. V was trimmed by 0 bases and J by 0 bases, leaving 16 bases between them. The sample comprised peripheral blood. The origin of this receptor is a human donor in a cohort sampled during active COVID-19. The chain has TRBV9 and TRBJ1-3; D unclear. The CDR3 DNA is TGTGCCAGCAGCGTAGGCGGCAACCCGGCGAACTCTGGAAACACCATATATTTT. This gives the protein CASSVGGNPANSGNTIYF.